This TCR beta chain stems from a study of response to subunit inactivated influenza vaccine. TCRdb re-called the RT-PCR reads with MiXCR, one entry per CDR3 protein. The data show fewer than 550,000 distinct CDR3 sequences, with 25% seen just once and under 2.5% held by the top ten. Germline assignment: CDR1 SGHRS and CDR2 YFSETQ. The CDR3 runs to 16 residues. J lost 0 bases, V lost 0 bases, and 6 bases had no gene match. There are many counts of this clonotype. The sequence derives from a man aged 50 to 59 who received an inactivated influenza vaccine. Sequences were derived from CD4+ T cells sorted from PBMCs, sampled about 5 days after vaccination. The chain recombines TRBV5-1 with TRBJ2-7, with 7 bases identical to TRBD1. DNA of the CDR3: TGCGCCAGCAGCTTGGCTCCGGGACAGCTCTCCTACGAGCAGTACTTC. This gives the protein CASSLAPGQLSYEQYF.